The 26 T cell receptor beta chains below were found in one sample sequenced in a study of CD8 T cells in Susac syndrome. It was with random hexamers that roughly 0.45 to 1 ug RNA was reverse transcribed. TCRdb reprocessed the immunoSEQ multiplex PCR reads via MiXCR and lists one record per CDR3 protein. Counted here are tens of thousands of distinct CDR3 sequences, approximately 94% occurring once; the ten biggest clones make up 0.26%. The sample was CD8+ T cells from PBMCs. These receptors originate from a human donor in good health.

The CDR3 here is CASSWLESDEAFF. In nucleotides, the CDR3 is TGCGCCAGCAGCTGGTTAGAGTCAGATGAAGCTTTCTTT. This chain connects TRBV5-1 to TRBJ1-1; D unresolved. CDR3 length: 13 residues. Trimming removed 3 bases from V and 7 bases from J, with 13 bases in between. Germline assignment: CDR1 SGHRS and CDR2 YFSETQ.

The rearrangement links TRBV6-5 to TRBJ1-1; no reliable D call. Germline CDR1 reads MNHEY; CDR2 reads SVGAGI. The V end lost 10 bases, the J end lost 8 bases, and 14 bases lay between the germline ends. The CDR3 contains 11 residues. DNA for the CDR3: TGTGCCACGGTCAGGTTCCCCGAAGCTTTCTTT. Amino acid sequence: CATVRFPEAFF.

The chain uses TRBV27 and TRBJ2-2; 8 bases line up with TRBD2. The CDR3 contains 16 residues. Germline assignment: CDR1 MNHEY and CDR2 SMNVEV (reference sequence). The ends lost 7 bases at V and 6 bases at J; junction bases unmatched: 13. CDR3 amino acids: CASTRRVAGKAGELFF. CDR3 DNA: TGTGCCAGCACCCGGCGGGTAGCGGGGAAGGCCGGGGAGCTGTTTTTT.

CDR3 in amino acids: CASSVGASWGDTQYF. DNA for the CDR3: TGTGCCAGCAGCGTAGGTGCTAGTTGGGGAGATACGCAGTATTTT. The chain has TRBV9 and TRBJ2-3; the D is unclear. Deletions cut 0 bases from V and 5 bases from J, with 13 bases between. The CDR3 covers 15 residues. CDR1 and CDR2 (germline): SGDLS, YYNGEE.

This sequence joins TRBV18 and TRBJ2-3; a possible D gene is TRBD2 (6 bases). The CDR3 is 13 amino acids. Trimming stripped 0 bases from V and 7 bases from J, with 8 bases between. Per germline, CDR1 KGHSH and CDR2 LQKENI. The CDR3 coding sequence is TGTGCCAGCTCACCACCGGACTACAATACGCAGTATTTT. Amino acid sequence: CASSPPDYNTQYF.

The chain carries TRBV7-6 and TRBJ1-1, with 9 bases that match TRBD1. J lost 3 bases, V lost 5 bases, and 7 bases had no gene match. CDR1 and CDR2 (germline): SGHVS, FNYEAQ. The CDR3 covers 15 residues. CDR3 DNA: TGTGCCAGCAGCCTAGAACAGGGGGCGGACACTGAAGCTTTCTTT. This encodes CASSLEQGADTEAFF.

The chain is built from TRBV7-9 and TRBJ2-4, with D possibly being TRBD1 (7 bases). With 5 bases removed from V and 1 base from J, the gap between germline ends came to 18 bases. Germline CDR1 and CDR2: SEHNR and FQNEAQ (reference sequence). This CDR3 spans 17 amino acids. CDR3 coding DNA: TGTGCCAGCAGCCGAGGCGGAGGGGGCATGGCCAAAAACATTCAGTACTTC. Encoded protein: CASSRGGGGMAKNIQYF.

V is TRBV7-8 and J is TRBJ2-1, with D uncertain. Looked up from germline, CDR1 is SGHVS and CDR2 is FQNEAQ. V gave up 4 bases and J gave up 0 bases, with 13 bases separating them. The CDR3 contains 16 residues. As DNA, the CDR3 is TGTGCCAGCAGCTCCTCGGTGGCAGCCTCCTACAATGAGCAGTTCTTC. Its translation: CASSSSVAASYNEQFF.

CDR3 nucleotides: TGCAGTGCTAGACCAGCGAACACCGGGGAGCTGTTTTTT. Its translation is CSARPANTGELFF. The gene calls are TRBV20-1 and TRBJ2-2; D gene ambiguous. Deletions cut 2 bases from V and 0 bases from J, with 4 bases between. CDR3 size: 13 residues. Germline CDR1 DFQATT, CDR2 SNEGSKA (reference sequence).

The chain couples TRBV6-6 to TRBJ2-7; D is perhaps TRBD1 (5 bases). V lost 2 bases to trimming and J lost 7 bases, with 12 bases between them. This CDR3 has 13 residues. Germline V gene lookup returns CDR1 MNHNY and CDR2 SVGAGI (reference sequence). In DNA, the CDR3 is TGTGCCAGCAGTTACCAGGGCCAAGGAGAGCAGTACGTC. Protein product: CASSYQGQGEQYV.

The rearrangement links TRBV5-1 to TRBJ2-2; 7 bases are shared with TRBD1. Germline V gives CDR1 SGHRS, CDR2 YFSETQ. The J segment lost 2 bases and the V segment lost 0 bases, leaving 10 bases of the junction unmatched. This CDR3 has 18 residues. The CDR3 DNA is TGCGCCAGCAGCTTGGGTCTGGTCCGGGACAGAAACACCGGGGAGCTGTTTTTT. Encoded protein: CASSLGLVRDRNTGELFF.

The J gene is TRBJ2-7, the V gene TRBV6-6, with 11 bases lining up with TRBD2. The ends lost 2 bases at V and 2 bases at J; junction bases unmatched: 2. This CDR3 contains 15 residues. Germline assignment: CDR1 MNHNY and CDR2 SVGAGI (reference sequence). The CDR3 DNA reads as TGTGCCAGCAGTTACCTACTAGCGGGAGCCTACGAGCAGTACGTC. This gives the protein CASSYLLAGAYEQYV.

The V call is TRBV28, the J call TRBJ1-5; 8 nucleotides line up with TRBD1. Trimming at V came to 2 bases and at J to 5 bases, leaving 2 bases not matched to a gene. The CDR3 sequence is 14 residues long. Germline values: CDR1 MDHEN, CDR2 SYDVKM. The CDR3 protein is CASSLNRGDQPQHF. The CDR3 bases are TGTGCCAGCAGTTTAAACAGGGGGGATCAGCCCCAGCATTTT.

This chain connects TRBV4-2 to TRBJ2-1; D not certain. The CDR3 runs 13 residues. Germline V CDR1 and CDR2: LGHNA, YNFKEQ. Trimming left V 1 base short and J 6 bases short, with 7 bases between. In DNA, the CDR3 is TGTGCCAGCAGCCAAGTTGGCGGCAATGAGCAGTTCTTC. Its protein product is CASSQVGGNEQFF.

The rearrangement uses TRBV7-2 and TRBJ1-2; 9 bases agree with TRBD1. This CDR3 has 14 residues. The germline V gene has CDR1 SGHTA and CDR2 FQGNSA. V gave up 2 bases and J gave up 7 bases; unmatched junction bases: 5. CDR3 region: CASSLTGTGPGYTF. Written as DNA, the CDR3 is TGTGCCAGCAGCTTAACCGGGACAGGGCCTGGCTACACCTTC.

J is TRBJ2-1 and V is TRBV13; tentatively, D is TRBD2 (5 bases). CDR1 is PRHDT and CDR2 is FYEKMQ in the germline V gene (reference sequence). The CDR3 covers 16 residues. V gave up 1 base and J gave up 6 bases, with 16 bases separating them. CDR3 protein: CASSLVANSEANEQFF. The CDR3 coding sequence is TGTGCCAGCAGCTTAGTCGCTAATAGCGAGGCCAATGAGCAGTTCTTC.

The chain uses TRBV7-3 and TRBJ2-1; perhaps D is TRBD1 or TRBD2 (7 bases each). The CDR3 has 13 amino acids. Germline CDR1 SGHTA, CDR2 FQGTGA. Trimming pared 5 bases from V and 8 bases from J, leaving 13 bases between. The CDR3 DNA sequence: TGTGCCAGCAGCACCTCAGGGGGGGATGAGCAGTTCTTC. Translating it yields CASSTSGGDEQFF.

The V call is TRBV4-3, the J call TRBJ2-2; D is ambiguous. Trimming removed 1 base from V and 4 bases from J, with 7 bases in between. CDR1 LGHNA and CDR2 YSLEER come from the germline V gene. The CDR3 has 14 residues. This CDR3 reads CASSQGVATGELFF. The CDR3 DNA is TGCGCCAGCAGCCAAGGGGTGGCCACCGGGGAGCTGTTTTTT.

Here the CDR3 reads CASSYGTEHRNEKLFF. The CDR3 coding sequence is TGTGCCAGCAGCTACGGGACAGAGCATAGAAATGAAAAACTGTTTTTT. The rearrangement links TRBV27 to TRBJ1-4; TRBD1 agrees at 7 bases. The V gene end was trimmed by 6 bases and the J gene end by 5 bases; junction bases not matched to a gene: 12. Germline V gene lookup returns CDR1 MNHEY and CDR2 SMNVEV (reference sequence). CDR3 size: 16 residues.

For the CDR3, the DNA is TGTGCCAGCAGTTTAGGCGAAACTAGCACAGATACGCAGTATTTT. Translated: CASSLGETSTDTQYF. This chain uses TRBV27 with TRBJ2-3; D is unclear. Germline values: CDR1 MNHEY, CDR2 SMNVEV (reference sequence). With 2 bases removed from V and 0 bases from J, the gap between germline ends came to 9 bases. The CDR3 is 15 residues long.

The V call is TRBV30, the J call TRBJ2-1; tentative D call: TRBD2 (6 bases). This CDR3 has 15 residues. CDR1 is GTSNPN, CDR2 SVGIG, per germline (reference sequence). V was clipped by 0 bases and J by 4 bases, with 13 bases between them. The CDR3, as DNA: TGTGCCTGGAGTGTGATGGACTACACTTACAATGAGCAGTTCTTC. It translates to CAWSVMDYTYNEQFF.

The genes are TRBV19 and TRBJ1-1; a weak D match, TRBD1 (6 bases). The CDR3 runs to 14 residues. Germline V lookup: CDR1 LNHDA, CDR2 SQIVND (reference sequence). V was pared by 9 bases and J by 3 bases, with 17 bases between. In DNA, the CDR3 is TGTGCCAGCGACCAGGGGTCGAAATACACTGAAGCTTTCTTT. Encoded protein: CASDQGSKYTEAFF.

DNA of the CDR3: TGTGCCAGCAGTTTTCCCAGGACGGACTCCTACGAGCAGTACGTC. Its translation is CASSFPRTDSYEQYV. The chain combines TRBV12-3 or TRBV12-4 with TRBJ2-7; D gene uncertain. The CDR3 has 15 residues. With 3 bases removed from V and 0 bases from J, the gap between germline ends came to 12 bases.

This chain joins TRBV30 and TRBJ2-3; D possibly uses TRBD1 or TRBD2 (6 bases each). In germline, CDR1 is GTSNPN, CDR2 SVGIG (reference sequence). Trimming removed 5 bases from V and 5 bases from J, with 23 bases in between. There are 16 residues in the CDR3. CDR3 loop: CAWERTNRGHKDTQYF. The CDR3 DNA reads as TGTGCCTGGGAACGGACCAACCGGGGGCATAAAGATACGCAGTATTTT.

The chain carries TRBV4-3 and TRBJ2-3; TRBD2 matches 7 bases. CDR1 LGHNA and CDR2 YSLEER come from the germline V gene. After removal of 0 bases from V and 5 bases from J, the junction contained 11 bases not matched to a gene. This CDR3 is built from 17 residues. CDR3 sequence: CASSQELPSAGVDTQYF. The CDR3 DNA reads TGCGCCAGCAGCCAAGAGCTTCCTAGTGCGGGGGTAGATACGCAGTATTTT.

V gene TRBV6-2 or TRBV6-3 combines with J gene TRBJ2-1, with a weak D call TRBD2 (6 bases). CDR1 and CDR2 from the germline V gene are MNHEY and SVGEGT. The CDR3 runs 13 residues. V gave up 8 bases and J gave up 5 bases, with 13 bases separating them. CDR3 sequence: CASCPEGNNEQFF. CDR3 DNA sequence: TGTGCCAGCTGCCCGGAGGGTAACAATGAGCAGTTCTTC.